This T cell receptor (beta chain) was documented in a study of T cell changes during pregnancy in multiple sclerosis. Measured with immunoSEQ multiplex PCR; TCRdb has only the in-frame clones, and not every one. This table holds tens of thousands of clones, about 91% found once. Deletions cut 8 bases from V and 5 bases from J, with 16 bases between. From germline, CDR1 is SGHRS and CDR2 YFSETQ. This CDR3 is built from 14 residues. The sample consisted of peripheral blood, taken before pregnancy. The receptor was derived from a female donor with multiple sclerosis, enrolled in a pregnancy study. The chain links TRBV5-1 to TRBJ2-2, with D possibly matching TRBD2 (6 bases). CDR3 DNA sequence: TGCGCCAGTGGTGGGGGGACTCAAACCGGGGAGCTGTTTTTT. Its translation: CASGGGTQTGELFF.